A selection of T cell receptor beta chains follows, all from one sample in a study of graft-versus-host responses after intestinal transplantation. Their recognized antigens are unknown. The data were produced by immunoSEQ multiplex PCR, yet TCRdb's version contains in-frame clones alone and is incomplete. The table shows tens of thousands of clones, with approximately 90% occurring only once. This specimen was unstimulated CD4+ T cells sorted from spleen or lymph node cells, taken before transplant. The receptors derive from a human donor who was the organ donor for an intestinal transplant. The CDR3 runs from the conserved cysteine through the conserved F or W.

V gene,CDR3 protein
TRBV6-5,CASSYSWGANTEAFF
TRBV9,CASSGTSTDGGGTYEQYF
TRBV7-6,CASSLQTGYTEAFF
TRBV25-1,CASRGAIIGELFF
TRBV9,CASSEGVGQGVPDTQYF
TRBV7-9,CASSPRTGLAAYNEQFF
TRBV5-1,CASSTTGFGYTF
TRBV5-1,CASSLQGARTTPGETQYF
TRBV5-1,CASSLGGLAGQETQYF
TRBV5-6,CASSLLGGTGELFF
TRBV30,CAWGLNSYEQYF
TRBV29-1,CSSRLLGEGTEAFF
TRBV14,CASSPGQRTKWEKLFF
TRBV18,CASSSTGFLPYEQYF
TRBV9,CASSAGIPGLGRHEQYF
TRBV19,CASSRALLAGESYEQYF
TRBV5-4,CASSRSGGVITQYF
TRBV6-6,CASNGQPNTEAFF
TRBV6-4,CASSTRGRFTYNEQFF
TRBV7-3,CASSLGHYNEQFF
TRBV29-1,CSVESGWGPTDTQYF
TRBV30,CAWSARISGNTIYF
TRBV27,CASRSGTENTEAFF
TRBV9,CASSPPIPGGTGELFF
TRBV6-5,CASSTRGISYEQYF
TRBV19,CASRTGGTGELFF
TRBV5-1,CASSSGLAEQETQYF
TRBV7-9,CASSLGDRGAQETQYF
TRBV6-5,CASRGQAIQETQYF
TRBV15,CATSRDPTISNPSTDTQYF
TRBV7-8,CASSSYPGLAGGTDTQYF
TRBV25-1,CASSAWASLDTQYF
TRBV28,CASNSNLDYEQYF
TRBV4-1,CASSQDSGGTYGYTF
TRBV28,CASSSTGLYGYTF
TRBV27,CASAPGVMNTEAFF
TRBV28,CASSLHKNRVYEQYF
TRBV7-8,CASSLAGQGGNYGYTF
TRBV18,CASSPRGALNRGNEQFF
TRBV30,CASTLTGGAFF
TRBV19,CASSRGGGSYNEQFF
TRBV6-6,CASSSLHQSGANVLTF
TRBV18,CASSLLTSGMNTGELFF
TRBV28,CASSPEDSNQPQHF
TRBV5-1,CASSRQGGQGLETQYF
TRBV27,CASSLTGGVGTQYF
TRBV9,CASSVQGQHNKETQYF
TRBV19,CASRNLGQVGETQYF
TRBV6-1,CASSEFSTGALGNTIYF
TRBV27,CASSFLSGRTNEQFF
TRBV5-1,CASGQETQYF
TRBV2,CASRDPRRNRGRLDEQYF
TRBV6-5,CAAGNGLGYYGYTF